This entry lists 13 T cell receptor beta chains sequenced from one sample in a study of T cell responses to AZD1222 COVID-19 vaccine (dated by TCRdb to the early 2020s). The library was made by the immunoSEQ multiplex PCR assay. In its TCRdb copy, this immuneACCESS table keeps in-frame sequences only and misses some clones. Where compared with another copy, unresolved V genes explain less than half of these, and the others have no known cause. This sample lists 90,000 to 150,000 clones; over 85% were detected once. Of the sample, roughly 4.5% is held by the ten largest clones. Interpreted using the paper, the time point label stands for: baseline before first vaccination. Sequencing used peripheral blood, obtained on day 0 of AZD1222 vaccination. Receptors originate from an adult in good health.

The chain has TRBV7-9 and TRBJ2-5; 8 nucleotides agree with TRBD1. Per the germline V gene, CDR1 is SEHNR and CDR2 is FQNEAQ (reference sequence). CDR3 length: 15 amino acids. With 6 bases clipped from V and 4 bases from J, the junction kept 10 bases outside the gene matches. The CDR3 sequence is CASSLNGQGAETQYF. In DNA, the CDR3 is TGTGCCAGCAGTCTCAATGGACAGGGAGCAGAGACCCAGTACTTC.

About this clone: The sample contains more than one DNA sequence encoding this CDR3. The genes are TRBV28 and TRBJ1-5, with unresolved D. The V gene's germline CDR1 is MDHEN and CDR2 SYDVKM. The CDR3 runs 13 residues. Between the trimmed V and J ends, which lost 5 bases and 4 bases, there was a span of 9 bases. Written as DNA, the CDR3 is TGTGCCAGCAGTCCGCCATTTAATCAGCCCCAGCATTTT. This codes for CASSPPFNQPQHF.

This chain joins TRBV19 and TRBJ2-7, with D possibly being TRBD2 (5 bases). Trimming stripped 3 bases from V and 7 bases from J, with 13 bases between. This CDR3 region has 13 residues. Germline-derived CDR1 and CDR2 are LNHDA and SQIVND (reference sequence). CDR3 protein: CASSMVTRGEQYF. The CDR3, as DNA: TGTGCCAGTAGTATGGTGACTCGAGGGGAGCAGTACTTC.

V is TRBV5-1 and J is TRBJ2-3; D not certain. The length of the CDR3 is 13 residues. Trimming removed 7 bases from V and 2 bases from J, with 11 bases in between. Germline V CDR1 and CDR2: SGHRS, YFSETQ. The CDR3 DNA follows: TGCGCCAGCGGTTCGGGTTACACAGATACGCAGTATTTT. Translated: CASGSGYTDTQYF.

Only one count was recorded for this clone. The J gene is TRBJ1-6, the V gene TRBV6-5; 7 bases fit TRBD1. CDR1 MNHEY and CDR2 SVGAGI come from the germline V gene. The CDR3 sequence is 15 residues long. J gave up 7 bases and V 2 bases, and 5 bases lay outside the gene matches. In nucleotides, the CDR3 is TGTGCCAGCAGTTACAGCCGGGACAGAAATTCACCCCTCCACTTT. This translates into CASSYSRDRNSPLHF.

This rearrangement joins TRBV2 to TRBJ2-2; maybe TRBD1 (5 bases). V gave up 6 bases and J gave up 8 bases, with 13 bases separating them. Per the germline V gene, CDR1 is SNHLY and CDR2 is FYNNEI. CDR3 length: 13 amino acids. The CDR3 loop reads CASRQEYAGELFF. The DNA for the CDR3 is TGTGCCAGCAGACAGGAGTACGCGGGGGAGCTGTTTTTT.

The chain joins TRBV28 to TRBJ1-6; 10 bases are a match to TRBD1. This CDR3 has 15 residues. V shed 6 bases, J shed 10 bases, and the junction held 9 bases outside the gene matches. Germline V gene data show CDR1 as MDHEN and CDR2 as SYDVKM. CDR3 in amino acids: CASRERQGAVSPLHF. The CDR3 coding sequence is TGTGCCAGCAGGGAGCGACAGGGGGCAGTCTCACCCCTCCACTTT.

The chain is built from TRBV3-1 (or the pseudogene TRBV3-2) and TRBJ1-2; D gene ambiguous. The V gene's germline CDR1 is LGHDT and CDR2 YNNKEL (reference sequence). This CDR3 spans 14 amino acids. V was clipped by 1 base and J by 4 bases, with 10 bases between them. The CDR3 bases are TGTGCCAGCAGCCAAGGACCCACGGCCTATGGCTACACCTTC. Translating gives CASSQGPTAYGYTF.

The V and J genes are TRBV5-1 and TRBJ1-2; D possibly corresponds to TRBD1 (5 bases). Germline loops: CDR1 SGHRS, CDR2 YFSETQ. Trimming pared 7 bases from V and 3 bases from J, leaving 10 bases between. The CDR3 is made up of 12 amino acids. CDR3 bases: TGCGCCAGCGGGACTCAAGACTATGGCTACACCTTC. Protein sequence: CASGTQDYGYTF.

The rearrangement uses TRBV5-1 and TRBJ2-7, with a weak D call TRBD1 (5 bases). The CDR3 spans 12 residues. From germline, CDR1 is SGHRS and CDR2 YFSETQ. V lost 2 bases to trimming and J lost 6 bases, with 9 bases between them. The CDR3 DNA sequence: TGCGCCAGCAGCTTTCAGGGTTCCGAGCAGTACTTC. Protein: CASSFQGSEQYF.

The J gene is TRBJ2-6, the V gene TRBV4-1; D is possibly TRBD1 (6 bases). The CDR3 loop spans 16 amino acids. Germline V gene lookup returns CDR1 MGHRA and CDR2 YSYEKL. Between the trimmed V and J ends, which lost 5 bases and 4 bases, there was a span of 15 bases. The CDR3 region is CASSDVQGSGANVLTF. CDR3 nucleotides: TGCGCCAGCAGCGACGTACAGGGTTCCGGGGCCAACGTCCTGACTTTC.

The sample holds a few counts of this clone. V usage is TRBV5-1 and J usage is TRBJ2-2; 10 nucleotides align to TRBD2. This CDR3 is 16 amino acids long. Germline trimming cut 3 bases from V and 4 bases from J; bases unmatched to any gene: 6. Germline V gene lookup returns CDR1 SGHRS and CDR2 YFSETQ. CDR3 region: CASSSTGLALTGELFF. CDR3 nucleotide sequence: TGCGCCAGCAGCTCGACGGGACTAGCGCTCACCGGGGAGCTGTTTTTT. Combining the CDR3 with reference TRBV5-1 and TRBJ2-2 gives the whole variable domain KAGVTQTPRYLIKTRGQQVTLSCSPISGHRSVSWYQQTPGQGLQFLFEYFSETQRNKGNFPGRFSGRQFSNSRSEMNVSTLELGDSALYLCASSSTGLALTGELFFGEGSRLTVL.

This clone came up once. The chain couples TRBV18 to TRBJ2-7, with TRBD1 matching 9 bases. This CDR3 comprises 15 residues. The V gene end was trimmed by 3 bases and the J gene end by 2 bases; junction bases not matched to a gene: 5. Germline V lookup: CDR1 KGHSH, CDR2 LQKENI. The CDR3 coding sequence is TGTGCCAGCTCACCCGCCGGGACAGGGACCTACGAGCAGTACTTC. Translating it yields CASSPAGTGTYEQYF.